A selection of T cell receptor beta chains follows, all from one sample in a study of blood T cell repertoires in COVID-19. The method was immunoSEQ multiplex PCR; TCRdb's version includes in-frame clones alone and lacks a portion of them. The sample consists of 100,000 to 120,000 clones, approximately 70% of them appearing once. The source material was peripheral blood. The receptors were sampled from a woman aged 60 to 75 with acute or convalescent COVID-19. Each CDR3 is given without its conserved first and last residue. The order of the fields is D gene, CDR3 length, V gene, CDR3 protein. D genes are given only for firm matches.

D gene: TRBD1; CDR3 length: 15; V gene: TRBV24-1; CDR3 protein: ATSGLPGQGNTGELF
D gene: TRBD1; CDR3 length: 11; V gene: TRBV6-5; CDR3 protein: ASRGTGGETQY
D gene: .; CDR3 length: 14; V gene: TRBV6-2/TRBV6-3; CDR3 protein: ASSYPLAGMYQPQH
D gene: .; CDR3 length: 11; V gene: TRBV30; CDR3 protein: AWTPQLNQPQH
D gene: TRBD1; CDR3 length: 12; V gene: TRBV13; CDR3 protein: ASSADRGRETQY
D gene: TRBD2; CDR3 length: 14; V gene: TRBV7-9; CDR3 protein: ASSSGLAGITDTQY
D gene: .; CDR3 length: 11; V gene: TRBV9; CDR3 protein: ASSVDSNSPLH
D gene: TRBD1; CDR3 length: 16; V gene: TRBV19; CDR3 protein: ASRTTDRGRSYNSPLH
D gene: TRBD1; CDR3 length: 14; V gene: TRBV5-1; CDR3 protein: ASSRGQGWGNYGYT
D gene: .; CDR3 length: 14; V gene: TRBV6-5; CDR3 protein: ASSYFAGEGKNIQY
D gene: .; CDR3 length: 10; V gene: TRBV12-3/TRBV12-4; CDR3 protein: ASSLDSNVLT
D gene: TRBD2; CDR3 length: 16; V gene: TRBV7-2; CDR3 protein: ASSPGLAGGSVSDTQY
D gene: TRBD1; CDR3 length: 13; V gene: TRBV18; CDR3 protein: ASSRQQDRNSPLH
D gene: .; CDR3 length: 13; V gene: TRBV7-6; CDR3 protein: ASRPTADTAYEQY
D gene: .; CDR3 length: 11; V gene: TRBV3-1/TRBV3-2; CDR3 protein: ASSIKGSYEQY
D gene: TRBD1; CDR3 length: 12; V gene: TRBV5-4; CDR3 protein: ASSSTGGNTEAF
D gene: .; CDR3 length: 12; V gene: TRBV6-5; CDR3 protein: AVRPGDGNTEAF
D gene: .; CDR3 length: 13; V gene: TRBV5-1; CDR3 protein: ASSLHLSGANVLT
D gene: TRBD1; CDR3 length: 13; V gene: TRBV30; CDR3 protein: AWSNPTGGKYGYT
D gene: .; CDR3 length: 12; V gene: TRBV9; CDR3 protein: ASSGQVMNTEAF
D gene: .; CDR3 length: 9; V gene: TRBV30; CDR3 protein: AWGQSYGYT
D gene: .; CDR3 length: 12; V gene: TRBV6-1; CDR3 protein: ASSEVGEGYGYT
D gene: .; CDR3 length: 10; V gene: TRBV10-3; CDR3 protein: AISESRNTQY
D gene: .; CDR3 length: 12; V gene: TRBV20-1; CDR3 protein: SASVGGWGETQY
D gene: TRBD2; CDR3 length: 14; V gene: TRBV3-1/TRBV3-2; CDR3 protein: ASSQVILAGVDTQY
D gene: .; CDR3 length: 12; V gene: TRBV28; CDR3 protein: ASVAGTRVREQY
D gene: .; CDR3 length: 14; V gene: TRBV7-2; CDR3 protein: ASIPTAGGRASPLH